Listed below are T cell receptor beta chains from one sample, sequenced in a study of blood T cell repertoires in COVID-19. The table came from immunoSEQ multiplex PCR; TCRdb's copy has only in-frame clones and leaves some out. Of 45,000 to 60,000 clones in the sample, about 86% were seen once. The specimen was peripheral blood. The receptors stem from a man between 65 and 79 years old with active COVID-19. CDR3s include the opening cysteine and the closing phenylalanine or tryptophan. The order of the fields is D gene, J gene, V gene, clone size, CDR3 DNA, CDR3 protein. The D gene is left open where the match is weak. A row's size may be missing; if present it is once, few, many or a size class.

>-|TRBJ1-1|TRBV30|-
TGTGCCTGGAGCCCCCTCACAATGAACACTGAAGCTTTCTTT
CAWSPLTMNTEAFF
>TRBD2|TRBJ2-7|TRBV29-1|-
TGCAGCGTCCGGACTAGTTACGAGCAGTACTTC
CSVRTSYEQYF
>-|TRBJ1-1|TRBV5-6|-
TGTGCCAGCAGCGTGACGGGGGGACGCCCTGAAGCTTTCTTT
CASSVTGGRPEAFF
>-|TRBJ2-2|TRBV19|-
TGTGCCAGTAGTAAGCGGAACACCGGGGAGCTGTTTTTT
CASSKRNTGELFF
>TRBD1|TRBJ1-4|TRBV19|once
TGTGCCAGTAGCCCCTTTCAGGGGGCGAGGGAAAAACTGTTTTTT
CASSPFQGAREKLFF
>-|TRBJ1-5|TRBV14|-
TGTGCCAGCAGCCAAGATCGGGGTCTGCCCCAGCATTTT
CASSQDRGLPQHF
>-|TRBJ2-7|TRBV5-1|-
TGCGCCAGCAGCTTGGGCAGGGCCTCCTACGAGCAGTACTTC
CASSLGRASYEQYF
>-|TRBJ2-7|TRBV7-8|-
TGTGCCAGCAGCTTAGTCTGGCAGTCCGAGCAGTACTTC
CASSLVWQSEQYF
>-|TRBJ1-1|TRBV6-5|-
TGTGCCAGCAGTTACGCGACAGATTCGAACACTGAAGCTTTCTTT
CASSYATDSNTEAFF
>-|TRBJ1-4|TRBV11-3|-
TGTGCCAGCAGCTTTATGGCTGCAACTAATGAAAAACTGTTTTTT
CASSFMAATNEKLFF
>TRBD1|TRBJ2-7|TRBV5-1|-
TGCGCCAGCAGCCAGACAGGGGGTGCTACGAGCTGGTACTTC
CASSQTGGATSWYF
>TRBD1|TRBJ1-5|TRBV24-1|-
TGTGCCACCAGTGATCACAGGGGTTCCCTAAATCAGCCCCAGCATTTT
CATSDHRGSLNQPQHF
>-|TRBJ2-3|TRBV6-1|-
TGTGCCAGCAGTGAATTGTCCCATAGCACAGATACGCAGTATTTT
CASSELSHSTDTQYF
>-|TRBJ2-5|TRBV20-1|-
TGCAGTGCTCCTCAAGAGACCCAGTACTTC
CSAPQETQYF
>TRBD1|TRBJ1-1|TRBV11-2|-
TGTGCCAGCAGCTCACGGTATCAGGGGACAGTATCCACTGAAGCTTTCTTT
CASSSRYQGTVSTEAFF
>TRBD1|TRBJ1-2|TRBV7-9|-
TGTGCCAGCAGCTTAGCAGGGGGCCTCTATGGCTACACCTTC
CASSLAGGLYGYTF
>TRBD2|TRBJ2-1|TRBV6-2/TRBV6-3|-
TGTGCCAGCAGTTACCGACTAGCGGGGGAAAATGAGCAGTTCTTC
CASSYRLAGENEQFF
>TRBD1|TRBJ2-3|TRBV4-3|few
TGCGCCAGCAGCCAAGATCTGGGACAGGGGGTAGATACGCAGTATTTT
CASSQDLGQGVDTQYF
>-|TRBJ2-5|TRBV7-8|-
TGTGCCAGCAGCTCCAACACCCACGGGGAGACCCAGTACTTC
CASSSNTHGETQYF
>-|TRBJ1-1|TRBV2|-
TGTGCCAGCAGTCCCTTTCGGGTTCAAGCTTTCTTT
CASSPFRVQAFF
>-|TRBJ2-2|TRBV2|few
TGTGCCAGCACTCAAGGGACATCGAACACCGGGGAGCTGTTTTTT
CASTQGTSNTGELFF
>TRBD2|TRBJ2-2|TRBV7-3|-
TGTGCCAGCAGCTTAAGCCCCCTTACTAGCGGGGCGAGGACCGGGGAGCTGTTTTTT
CASSLSPLTSGARTGELFF
>TRBD1|TRBJ2-7|TRBV7-2|once
TGTGCCAGCAGCTTAACCCGGGACAGCCTCTACGAGCAGTACTTC
CASSLTRDSLYEQYF
>-|TRBJ1-1|TRBV6-2/TRBV6-3|-
TGTGCCAGCAGTTGGGGGGGGAAGGCTACCATGAACACTGAAGCTTTCTTT
CASSWGGKATMNTEAFF
>-|TRBJ1-3|TRBV12-5|-
TGTGCTAGTGGTTCTCTTTCAAGAGGGTCCAGTTTCTCTGGAAACACCATATATTTT
CASGSLSRGSSFSGNTIYF
>TRBD2|TRBJ2-3|TRBV7-2|-
TGTGCCAGCAGCTTAGAGCGTAGCGGGGTTTCGACGGATACGCAGTATTTT
CASSLERSGVSTDTQYF
>-|TRBJ1-1|TRBV5-1|-
TGCGCCAGCAGTCCCCTCTCGAACACTGAAGCTTTCTTT
CASSPLSNTEAFF
>TRBD1|TRBJ1-1|TRBV7-6|few
TGTGCCAGCAGCTCCCGACAGGGAGGCACTGAAGCTTTCTTT
CASSSRQGGTEAFF
>TRBD2|TRBJ2-7|TRBV7-2|-
TGTGCCAGCAGCACTATCCTACTAGCGGGGTACTACGAGCAGTACTTC
CASSTILLAGYYEQYF
>-|TRBJ2-7|TRBV7-8|-
TGTGCCAGCAGCTTCTTGGCACCTTTCACCTACGAGCAGTACTTC
CASSFLAPFTYEQYF
>TRBD2|TRBJ2-3|TRBV6-1|-
TGTGCCAGCAGTGAAGGCCCTAGCGGGGGCACAGATACGCAGTATTTT
CASSEGPSGGTDTQYF
>-|TRBJ1-6|TRBV7-2|-
TGTGCCAGCAGCTTAGTTCGCGCTCGCCAGGGAAATTCACCCCTCCACTTT
CASSLVRARQGNSPLHF
>-|TRBJ2-1|TRBV7-3|-
TGTGCCAGCAGCGGAACTAGCCGAAATGAGCAGTTCTTC
CASSGTSRNEQFF
>TRBD1|TRBJ2-7|TRBV13|-
TGTGCCAGCAGCTTAAGTAGTGGACAGGGTCGGTACGAGCAGTACTTC
CASSLSSGQGRYEQYF
>-|TRBJ2-3|TRBV29-1|-
TGCAGCGTTGAAGTGGCGGCAAGCACAGATACGCAGTATTTT
CSVEVAASTDTQYF
>-|TRBJ2-2|TRBV18|-
TGTGCCAGCTCACCCAGGGCACAAAACACCGGGGAGCTGTTTTTT
CASSPRAQNTGELFF
>TRBD1|TRBJ1-2|TRBV7-3|-
TGTGCCAGCAGCGCGGACAGGGGAGTTGGCTACACCTTC
CASSADRGVGYTF
>-|TRBJ2-5|TRBV12-3/TRBV12-4|-
TGTGCCAGCAGCACGGGAGCGGGAGAGACCCAGTACTTC
CASSTGAGETQYF
>-|TRBJ1-1|TRBV7-9|-
TGTGCCAGTGGTGGCACAAACACTGAAGCTTTCTTT
CASGGTNTEAFF
>TRBD1|TRBJ2-1|TRBV7-7|-
TGTGCTAGCAGCATTGACAGGGCCGGTGAGCAGTTCTTC
CASSIDRAGEQFF
>TRBD2|TRBJ2-5|TRBV4-1|-
TGCGCCAGCAGCCAAGATCTCAGCGGGGGAAGAGAGACCCAGTACTTC
CASSQDLSGGRETQYF
>-|TRBJ2-7|TRBV20-1|-
TGCAGTGCCAACAGGGAAGGCGAGCAGTACTTC
CSANREGEQYF
>-|TRBJ2-7|TRBV11-3|-
TGTGCCAGCAGCTTAGATAAGCCACTCGGGTCCTACGAGCAGTACTTC
CASSLDKPLGSYEQYF
>-|TRBJ1-2|TRBV27|-
TGTGCCAGCAGTTTAAGGGGCAGAGGCTACACCTTC
CASSLRGRGYTF
>-|TRBJ2-2|TRBV4-1|-
TGCGCCAGCAGCCTCGTACTGGGAGACGGGGAGCTGTTTTTT
CASSLVLGDGELFF